One T cell receptor beta chain is described in this entry. This entry comes from a study of blood T cell repertoires in COVID-19. Assay used: immunoSEQ multiplex PCR; TCRdb lists only in-frame clones, some missing. The sample shows 200,000 to 300,000 clones, 75% to 95% of them seen only once. Per the germline V gene, CDR1 is LNHDA and CDR2 is SQIVND (reference sequence). The trim removed 4 bases at V and 3 bases at J, leaving 9 bases unmatched. The CDR3 is made up of 15 amino acids. Sequenced input: peripheral blood. The receptor was isolated from a person between 18 and 30 years old with COVID-19, enrolled during active disease. The J gene is TRBJ2-7, the V gene TRBV19; 7 bases agree with TRBD2. This CDR3 reads CASSTGRSAHYEQYF. The DNA for the CDR3 is TGTGCCAGTAGTACCGGGAGGAGCGCCCACTACGAGCAGTACTTC.